The 10 T cell receptor beta chains below come from one sample, sequenced in a study of cytomegalovirus exposure and HLA in healthy donors (TCRdb year 2017). Library preparation used the immunoSEQ multiplex PCR assay. A mixture of 60 forward primers for TCR Vbeta segments and 13 reverse primers for TCR Jbeta segments was used in the multiplex PCR. TCRdb stores this immuneACCESS table with in-frame sequences only. Part of the clones is absent; in the studies checked, under half of the shortfall reflects unresolved V genes, and no reason is known for the rest. The sample profile shows fewer than 85,000 clones; under 80% of them were found once. Approximately 4.4% of the sample goes to the ten largest clones. The source material was PBMCs. Receptors originate from a man in his 60s in good health and CMV-seropositive.

V gene TRBV9 combines with J gene TRBJ2-2, with 10 bases that match TRBD2. Germline trimming cut 4 bases from V and 4 bases from J; bases unmatched to any gene: 19. Per germline, CDR1 SGDLS and CDR2 YYNGEE. The CDR3 has 20 amino acids. This CDR3 reads CASSPKFVTSGPYRTGELFF. The CDR3 coding sequence is TGTGCCAGCAGCCCTAAGTTTGTGACTAGCGGGCCCTATCGCACCGGGGAGCTGTTTTTT. The full variable domain, rest sourced from reference TRBV9 and TRBJ2-2, is DSGVTQTPKHLITATGQRVTLRCSPRSGDLSVYWYQQSLDQGLQFLIQYYNGEERAKGNILERFSAQQFPDLHSELNLSSLELGDSALYFCASSPKFVTSGPYRTGELFFGEGSRLTVL.

This clone came up once. The V call is TRBV6-6, the J call TRBJ1-6; perhaps TRBD1 as D (5 bases). CDR1 MNHNY and CDR2 SVGAGI come from the germline V gene (reference sequence). The V end lost 7 bases, the J end lost 6 bases, and 10 bases lay between the germline ends. The length of the CDR3 is 13 residues. CDR3 nucleotide sequence: TGTGCCAGCACAGGGAAGGGTAATTCACCCCTCCACTTT. This encodes CASTGKGNSPLHF.

This chain connects TRBV2 to TRBJ1-1, with TRBD1 matching over 10 bases. Trimming cost V 3 bases and J 0 bases; bases outside gene matches: 1. Germline V gene sequence: CDR1 SNHLY, CDR2 FYNNEI. The CDR3 is made up of 15 amino acids. CDR3 DNA: TGTGCCAGCAGTGAGACAGGGGGCTTGAACACTGAAGCTTTCTTT. Translated: CASSETGGLNTEAFF.

V usage is TRBV30 and J usage is TRBJ2-5; TRBD2 might be the D (6 bases). The J call may be incorrect, as the DNA end agrees better with TRBJ2-7. CDR1 and CDR2 (germline): GTSNPN, SVGIG (reference sequence). CDR3 length: 15 residues. CDR3 loop: CACWVFRDWDYEQYF. Written as DNA, the CDR3 is TGTGCCTGTTGGGTATTCCGGGACTGGGACTACGAGCAGTACTTC.

V is TRBV23-1 and J is TRBJ1-1; D is unclear. Being an ORF, TRBV23-1 has a function that is uncertain. CDR3 size: 12 residues. V dropped 2 bases and J dropped 7 bases, with 8 bases sitting between them. CDR3 coding DNA: TGCGCCAGCAGTCAACCCGGACTTGAAGCTTTCTTT. As protein: CASSQPGLEAFF.

This clone was recorded once. The chain uses TRBV5-6 and TRBJ1-2, with TRBD1 identical over 11 bases. CDR3 length: 16 amino acids. Trimming took 4 bases from V and 8 from J; bases not matched to a gene: 13. Germline assignment: CDR1 SGHDT and CDR2 YYEEEE. For the CDR3, the DNA is TGTGCCAGCAGCCCTTGGACAGGGGGCGCGGTAACGGGCTACACCTTC. Protein sequence: CASSPWTGGAVTGYTF.

For the CDR3, the DNA is TGTGCCAGCAGCCCAGACAGGGCCTCCTCCTACGAGCAGTACTTC. It translates to CASSPDRASSYEQYF. This chain joins TRBV7-3 and TRBJ2-7; TRBD1 agrees at 7 bases. V lost 5 bases, J lost 0 bases, and 7 bases stayed unmatched. CDR3 length: 15 amino acids. The germline CDR1 and CDR2 sequences are SGHTA and FQGTGA.

This rearrangement joins TRBV20-1 to TRBJ1-1, with TRBD1 identical over 8 bases. Germline-derived CDR1 and CDR2 are DFQATT and SNEGSKA (reference sequence). This CDR3 contains 11 residues. Germline trimming cut 3 bases from V and 10 bases from J; bases unmatched to any gene: 4. As DNA, the CDR3 is TGCAGTGCTAGTGCCGGACAGGGAGCTTTCTTT. It translates to CSASAGQGAFF.

This clone was detected only a few times. The J gene is TRBJ2-4, the V gene TRBV28; D remains unclear. Trimming took 7 bases from V and 1 from J, leaving 14 bases between them. Germline V gives CDR1 MDHEN, CDR2 SYDVKM. The CDR3 extends over 15 amino acids. CDR3 nucleotide sequence: TGTGCCAGCATTTCATCCACCGGGGCCAAAAACATTCAGTACTTC. Protein sequence: CASISSTGAKNIQYF.

The chain has TRBV5-6 and TRBJ1-2; 7 bases match TRBD1. Trimming at V came to 0 bases and at J to 4 bases, leaving 15 bases not matched to a gene. In germline, CDR1 is SGHDT, CDR2 YYEEEE. The CDR3 spans 18 residues. The CDR3 coding sequence is TGTGCCAGCAGCTTGGCCATAATAGGGGGCCATCACCTCTATGGCTACACCTTC. As protein: CASSLAIIGGHHLYGYTF.